The next 29 T cell receptor beta chains were all read from a single sample in a study of CD8+CD57+ T cells in acquired aplastic anemia. The template used for profiling TCR beta VDJ and CDR3 was genomic DNA. MiXCR, applied by TCRdb to the reads, yields one record per CDR3 protein. The sample lists fewer than 100,000 distinct CDR3 sequences, about 45% occurring once. Sequencing input: sorted CD4+, CD8+, or CD8+CD57+ T cells (not recorded which) from PBMCs. The receptor source for this set is a human donor in good health, serving as a control.

V is TRBV19 and J is TRBJ1-2, with D uncertain. Germline lookup yields CDR1 LNHDA and CDR2 SQIVND (reference sequence). V was cut by 0 bases and J by 6 bases, with 8 bases left in between. This CDR3 spans 13 amino acids. CDR3 sequence: CASSIDRMNGYTF. CDR3 in DNA: TGTGCCAGTAGTATAGACAGGATGAATGGCTACACCTTC.

This clonotype has ten or more counts. This chain connects TRBV6-1 to TRBJ1-5; D uncertain. CDR1 is MNHNS, CDR2 SASEGT, per germline. The CDR3 runs to 14 residues. V was clipped by 11 bases and J by 0 bases, with 14 bases between them. This CDR3 is CACQAVGSNQPQHF. The CDR3 DNA reads as TGTGCCTGTCAGGCAGTCGGTAGCAATCAGCCCCAGCATTTT.

This clonotype was seen at least ten times. The chain employs TRBV9 and TRBJ2-6; a possible D gene is TRBD2 (6 bases). V was shortened by 0 bases and J by 1 base, with 14 bases between the two germline ends. Germline CDR1 and CDR2: SGDLS and YYNGEE. The CDR3 runs 18 residues. Here the CDR3 DNA reads TGTGCCAGCAGCGTAGTCGGGAGTACGGCATCTGGGGCCAACGTCCTGACTTTC. It translates to CASSVVGSTASGANVLTF.

There are many counts of this clonotype. V gene TRBV19 combines with J gene TRBJ2-2, with D maybe TRBD1 (5 bases). The CDR3 has 15 residues. CDR1 is LNHDA, CDR2 SQIVND, per germline (reference sequence). V was trimmed by 3 bases and J by 7 bases, leaving 15 bases between them. The DNA for the CDR3 is TGTGCCAGTAGTATGTCAGGGTATGGGTTCGGGGAGCTGTTTTTT. This encodes CASSMSGYGFGELFF.

As concerns this clonotype: This may be a read error, as it is one base from a much larger clone. This sequence joins TRBV4-1 and TRBJ2-7, with 7 bases fitting TRBD2. This CDR3 is built from 15 residues. Germline assignment: CDR1 MGHRA and CDR2 YSYEKL. This chain's CDR3 is CASSQGPGGGYGQYF. The CDR3, as DNA: TGCGCCAGCAGCCAAGGTCCGGGGGGAGGGTACGGGCAGTACTTC.

This clonotype has more than one count but fewer than ten. The rearrangement uses TRBV25-1 and TRBJ2-1; 8 bases match TRBD1. The CDR3 is 15 amino acids. Germline-derived CDR1 and CDR2 are MGHDK and SYGVNS. After removal of 4 bases from V and 1 base from J, the junction contained 3 bases not matched to a gene. CDR3 sequence (DNA): TGTGCCAGCAGTGGCAGGGGGCTGTCCTACAATGAGCAGTTCTTC. Its protein is CASSGRGLSYNEQFF.

A word on this clonotype: A much larger clone differs by one base, so this may be a read error. The chain carries TRBV11-1 and TRBJ2-1; TRBD2 matches 7 bases. The CDR3 consists of 13 residues. The V gene end was trimmed by 5 bases and the J gene end by 9 bases; junction bases not matched to a gene: 7. Germline V gene sequence: CDR1 SGHAT, CDR2 FQDESV (reference sequence). The CDR3 sequence: CASSPGGSSEQFF. The CDR3 DNA follows: TGTGCCAGCAGCCCTGGCGGGAGTAGTGAGCAGTTCTTC.

The chain combines TRBV2 with TRBJ1-6, with D possibly matching TRBD1 (5 bases). Trimming stripped 6 bases from V and 10 bases from J, with 19 bases between. CDR1 and CDR2 from the germline V gene are SNHLY and FYNNEI. The CDR3 spans 15 residues. This CDR3 reads CASRLGQPEFSPLHF. In nucleotides, the CDR3 is TGTGCCAGCAGGCTGGGGCAGCCCGAATTCTCACCCCTCCACTTT.

The chain is built from TRBV29-1 and TRBJ1-1; a weak D match, TRBD1 (6 bases). The CDR3 sequence is 16 residues long. V lost 3 bases to trimming and J lost 3 bases, with 20 bases between them. In germline, CDR1 is SQVTM, CDR2 ANQGSEA. CDR3 bases: TGCAGCGTTGACTCCGGGACACGATCGAGGGACACTGAAGCTTTCTTT. This gives the protein CSVDSGTRSRDTEAFF. Full variable domain (missing parts from reference TRBV29-1 and TRBJ1-1): SAVISQKPSRDICQRGTSLTIQCQVDSQVTMMFWYRQQPGQSLTLIATANQGSEATYESGFVIDKFPISRPNLTFSTLTVSNMSPEDSSIYLCSVDSGTRSRDTEAFFGQGTRLTVV.

This clonotype was picked up many times. The V and J genes are TRBV29-1 and TRBJ2-5, with 14 bases matching TRBD2. The V gene's germline CDR1 is SQVTM and CDR2 ANQGSEA. CDR3 length equals 18 residues. V lost 5 bases and J lost 5; bases outside the gene matches: 16. The CDR3 nucleotides are TGCAGCGTTTGCGGGACTAGCGGGAGTTCTGATTCCGAGGAGACCCAGTACTTC. Its translation: CSVCGTSGSSDSEETQYF.

The chain carries TRBV2 and TRBJ2-7; D unresolved. CDR1 SNHLY and CDR2 FYNNEI come from the germline V gene. V gave up 5 bases and J gave up 2 bases, with 13 bases separating them. There are 14 residues in the CDR3. In nucleotides, the CDR3 is TGTGCCAGCAGTCGGACCTCTTTTACCTACGAGCAGTACTTC. Encoded protein: CASSRTSFTYEQYF.

This chain links TRBV5-1 with TRBJ1-4, with D unresolved. Between the trimmed V and J ends, which lost 0 bases and 4 bases, there was a span of 10 bases. Per germline, CDR1 SGHRS and CDR2 YFSETQ. The CDR3 covers 15 residues. CDR3 sequence (DNA): TGCGCCAGCAGCTTGGGCGGGAATGATAATGAAAAACTGTTTTTT. This gives the protein CASSLGGNDNEKLFF.

This clonotype was seen many times. CDR3 amino acids: CATNPRLGDTQYF. The CDR3 DNA reads TGTGCCACCAACCCCCGCTTAGGCGATACGCAGTATTTT. The chain links TRBV24-1 to TRBJ2-3; no reliable D call. CDR1 KGHDR and CDR2 SFDVKD come from the germline V gene. V dropped 8 bases and J dropped 6 bases, with 14 bases sitting between them. This CDR3 comprises 13 residues.

The chain carries TRBV15 and TRBJ2-5; 7 bases align to TRBD2. Germline CDR1 reads LNHNV; CDR2 reads YYDKDF (reference sequence). V lost 9 bases to trimming and J lost 2 bases; unmatched junction nucleotides: 6. The CDR3 spans 13 residues. In DNA, the CDR3 is TGTGCCACACGGCGGGGGATACAAGAGACCCAGTACTTC. It translates to CATRRGIQETQYF.

This clonotype was observed a handful of times. The J gene is TRBJ1-2, the V gene TRBV27; D remains unclear. CDR3 length: 11 amino acids. Trimming shortened V by 8 bases and J by 8 bases, and 12 bases separated the two germline ends. Germline V CDR1 and CDR2: MNHEY, SMNVEV (reference sequence). The CDR3 nucleotides are TGTGCCAGCGGTAAAGGGATGGGCTACACCTTC. This sequence encodes CASGKGMGYTF.

This clonotype showed up many times. This chain connects TRBV15 to TRBJ2-1, with D perhaps TRBD1 or TRBD2 (5 bases each). Trimming removed 8 bases from V and 0 bases from J, with 8 bases in between. Germline V CDR1 and CDR2: LNHNV, YYDKDF (reference sequence). The length of the CDR3 is 13 residues. This CDR3 reads CATRGTSYNEQFF. In DNA, the CDR3 is TGTGCCACCCGTGGGACCTCCTACAATGAGCAGTTCTTC.

On this clonotype itself: One base away lies a much larger clone, so this may be a sequencing read error. V and J are TRBV25-1 and TRBJ2-3, with TRBD1 identical over 10 bases. The J call may not be correct, given that the DNA end is closer to TRBJ1-5. The CDR3 sequence is 13 residues long. The V gene's germline CDR1 is MGHDK and CDR2 SYGVNS. The CDR3 region is CASSRTGGDTQHF. The DNA of the CDR3 is TGTGCCAGCAGCCGGACAGGGGGGGATACGCAGCATTTT.

The chain recombines TRBV2 with TRBJ1-5, with 7 bases identical to TRBD1. J was trimmed by 0 bases and V by 5 bases; bases with no gene match: 4. CDR1 SNHLY and CDR2 FYNNEI come from the germline V gene. CDR3 length: 15 residues. The CDR3 loop reads CASSLQGISNQPQHF. The CDR3 DNA sequence: TGTGCCAGCAGTTTACAGGGGATTAGCAATCAGCCCCAGCATTTT.

The chain employs TRBV12-3 or TRBV12-4 and TRBJ2-7; no definite D call. The CDR3 runs to 16 residues. Between the trimmed V and J ends, which lost 5 bases and 4 bases, there was a span of 21 bases. CDR3 sequence reads: CASSLKRSADPYEQYF. The CDR3 nucleotides are TGTGCCAGCAGTCTTAAAAGGTCTGCGGACCCTTACGAGCAGTACTTC.

In the case of this clonotype: No DNA is shown, since the ends of the CDR3 on it are uncertain; the CDR3 is the one TCRdb lists. This sequence joins TRBV9 and TRBJ1-2. The CDR3 totals 11 residues, both ends included. Germline CDR1 and CDR2: SGDLS and YYNGEE. Here the CDR3 reads CASSVGSGNTF.

At least ten counts were recorded for this clonotype. V and J are TRBV19 and TRBJ1-4, with D unclear. Germline values: CDR1 LNHDA, CDR2 SQIVND (reference sequence). V lost 6 bases to trimming and J lost 7 bases, with 15 bases between them. The CDR3 loop spans 14 amino acids. CDR3 nucleotides: TGTGCCAGTAGCGCGTACGGCCTTGGTGAAAAACTGTTTTTT. Its translation: CASSAYGLGEKLFF.

This clonotype has ten or more counts. The J gene is TRBJ1-2, the V gene TRBV15; 7 bases line up with TRBD1. The V segment lost 3 bases and the J segment 4 bases; nucleotides outside the gene matches: 11. The CDR3 is 16 residues long. Germline CDR1 LNHNV, CDR2 YYDKDF (reference sequence). CDR3 DNA sequence: TGTGCCACCAGCAGTGTCCGCGGAGGGGGCGTCTATGGCTACACCTTC. It is translated as CATSSVRGGGVYGYTF.

As to this clonotype: A much larger clonotype is one base distant, so this may be a read error. V is TRBV2 and J is TRBJ2-7; D may match TRBD1 or TRBD2 (6 bases each). The CDR3 length is 15 residues. Looked up from germline, CDR1 is SNHLY and CDR2 is FYNNEI. V was trimmed by 5 bases and J by 4 bases, leaving 18 bases between them. This chain's CDR3 is CASSPSMRGAYEQYF. CDR3 in DNA: TGTGCCAGCAGTCCCTCTATGAGGGGGGCTTACGAGCAGTACTTC.

The chain's CDR3 is CASSRTGEAFF. CDR3 nucleotide sequence: TGTGCCAGCAGTAGGACGGGTGAAGCTTTCTTT. The chain employs TRBV2 and TRBJ1-1; D is unresolved. The V gene lost 5 bases and the J gene lost 7 bases, with 8 bases spanning the gap. The length of the CDR3 is 11 residues. Germline V lookup: CDR1 SNHLY, CDR2 FYNNEI.

This clonotype was recorded a few times. The V and J genes are TRBV30 and TRBJ2-1; 8 bases agree with TRBD1. The CDR3 length is 11 residues. Germline CDR1 and CDR2: GTSNPN and SVGIG (reference sequence). J was trimmed by 12 bases and V by 5 bases; bases with no gene match: 6. The CDR3 sequence: CAWGEGTGQFF. The CDR3 nucleotides read TGTGCCTGGGGAGAAGGGACAGGGCAGTTCTTC.

V usage is TRBV27 and J usage is TRBJ1-2; 8 positions agree with TRBD1. This CDR3 is 13 amino acids long. With 7 bases clipped from V and 6 bases from J, the junction kept 7 bases outside the gene matches. Per the germline V gene, CDR1 is MNHEY and CDR2 is SMNVEV (reference sequence). This CDR3 is CASNPGTGDGYTF. The CDR3 bases are TGTGCCAGCAATCCCGGGACAGGCGATGGCTACACCTTC.

This chain uses TRBV5-5 with TRBJ2-3, with D possibly TRBD2 on 5 matching bases. Trimming pared 3 bases from V and 5 bases from J, leaving 13 bases between. The CDR3 has 14 residues. Germline CDR1 is SGHKS and CDR2 is YYEKEE (reference sequence). This chain's CDR3 is CASSWSGNRDTQYF. The DNA for the CDR3 is TGTGCCAGCAGCTGGAGCGGTAATAGAGATACGCAGTATTTT.

This clonotype has only a few counts. This may come from a read error, since a much larger clone is one base off. The V call is TRBV25-1, the J call TRBJ2-3; D not resolved. The CDR3 totals 17 residues. Germline V lookup: CDR1 MGHDK, CDR2 SYGVNS. The CDR3 DNA follows: TGTGCCAGTACTCACACCCGGCCGGCAGGCTCCACAGATACGCAGTGTTTT. This encodes CASTHTRPAGSTDTQCF.

This clonotype was counted at least ten times. CDR3 nucleotides: TGTGCCAGCAGCGCCACTGGTGGTGAGCAGTACTTC. It codes for CASSATGGEQYF. V is TRBV9 and J is TRBJ2-7, with D unclear. The CDR3 has 12 amino acids. V was trimmed by 3 bases and J by 7 bases, leaving 11 bases between them. CDR1 SGDLS and CDR2 YYNGEE come from the germline V gene. Complete variable domain (other parts from reference TRBV9 and TRBJ2-7): DSGVTQTPKHLITATGQRVTLRCSPRSGDLSVYWYQQSLDQGLQFLIQYYNGEERAKGNILERFSAQQFPDLHSELNLSSLELGDSALYFCASSATGGEQYFGPGTRLTVT.